The T cell receptor (beta chain) described here comes from a study of blood T cell repertoires in COVID-19. Study in general: T cells, B-cell-depleted T cells, or PBMCs supplied cDNA or gDNA.

Assay used: immunoSEQ multiplex PCR; TCRdb lists only in-frame clones, some missing. Seen here are 200,000 or so clones, almost 90% observed once, and the top ten hold less than 3%. This clone showed up just once. With 0 bases clipped from V and 1 base from J, the junction kept 2 bases outside the gene matches. This CDR3 has 16 residues. Looked up from germline, CDR1 is SGHRS and CDR2 is YFSETQ. The gene calls are TRBV5-1 and TRBJ2-5; 11 bases align to TRBD1. The specimen sequenced was peripheral blood. The sequence came from a woman aged 60 to 75 with acute or convalescent COVID-19. Written as DNA, the CDR3 is TGCGCCAGCAGCTTGGGCGGACAGGGGGCCCAAGAGACCCAGTACTTC. Protein product: CASSLGGQGAQETQYF.